In this sample, the clone carrying this T cell receptor beta chain turned up a few times. Its cognate antigen is unknown. It was template switching that added a universal primer site, and there were unique molecular identifiers on the cDNA. Each CDR3 protein gets one entry after TCRdb re-called the 5' RACE reads with MiXCR. The sample yields some 1,700,000 distinct CDR3 sequences, under 35% seen once. This entry belongs to a study of identical twins. The germline V gene has CDR1 SGHRS and CDR2 YFSETQ. The CDR3 is 15 amino acids. V was cut by 1 base and J by 2 bases, with 13 bases left in between. Study-level points and caveats: Alpha sequences out of frame and shared by twins had excess low generation probability. Partial confounding of zero-insertion analyses by invariant MAIT and iNKT cells was possible.

The chain joins TRBV5-1 to TRBJ2-7, with D perhaps TRBD2 (5 bases). This receptor was taken from a newborn girl in good health. The source material was cord blood. CDR3 coding DNA: TGCGCCAGCAGCTTGAGATCGGGAAAAGCCTACGAGCAGTACTTC. It codes for CASSLRSGKAYEQYF.